The source of this T cell receptor beta chain is a study of blood T cells in healthy people across ages (dated by TCRdb to between 2015 and 2016). A note on the overall study: Template switching captured roughly one uniquely barcoded TCR beta cDNA molecule per two T cells in model experiments. The study measured age-related changes in TCR beta repertoire diversity using deep sequencing normalized with unique cDNA molecular identifiers. The donors were divided into four age groups: young (average around 15 years), middle-aged (approximately 42), aged (approximately 64) and long-lived (more than 75). To avoid experimental bias, donors of different ages were distributed randomly across sequencing lanes. For two donors (one aged 18 to 29 and one aged 80 or older), the study analyzed two additional independent replicas of 1 million unique cDNA reads from the same blood draw. What the study reported, not specific to this receptor: Conclusive comparison of naive and antigen-experienced compartments was prevented by the profiling of bulk unsorted PBMCs. Because donor CMV infection status was unknown, age-related changes in expanded clonotypes were potentially confounded. The percentage of naive T cells measured by flow cytometry correlated strongly with observed TCR beta diversity. Total diversity estimates from one million sequenced T cells were considered lower bounds and underestimates. The long-lived group showed more naive CD4+ T cells, fewer expanded clones and increased TCR diversity than the aged group, suggesting age selection. Observed TCR beta diversity per million T cells fell roughly linearly with age, and a significant reduction was already apparent by age around 39.

This clonotype came up once. Its antigen is not yet known. The junction departs from germline at one end; a sequencing error may be responsible. CDR1 and CDR2 were assigned from the germline V gene as SGDLS and YYNGEE. The cysteine opens and the phenylalanine closes a CDR3 of 15 amino acids. The sequence is cut down to CDR3 DNA, 45 bases in frame from base 1. The 40 or so donors, aged about 6 to 95 years, were systemically healthy Caucasian individuals from Russia. Each donor gave about 9.7 milliliters of peripheral blood, drawn into EDTA-treated Vacutainer tubes. Ficoll-Paque density-gradient centrifugation was used to isolate PBMCs, with at least 7 million per sample. Trizol reagent was used to extract total RNA from PBMCs, with at least 5.5 micrograms per sample. For every donor, an aliquot of PBMCs went through flow cytometry to measure the percentages of naive CD45RAhigh/CD27high T cells. The library came from 5' RACE. Sequencing used an Illumina HiSeq 2500. A second PCR of roughly 6 to 11 cycles was performed with a sample-barcoded 5' primer and a J-beta primer mix. Each TCR beta cDNA molecule received a unique molecular identifier from a template-switch 5' adaptor carrying 12 random nucleotides. Each sample yielded at least 3 million CDR3-containing paired-end reads. The Mint cDNA synthesis kit, primed by a TRBC-specific oligonucleotide, was used to synthesize first-strand cDNA from all RNA. Following uracil-DNA glycosylase treatment, a first 18-cycle PCR with universal primers M1SS and BC2_uni_R was performed on all cDNA. Turning to the authors' computational methods: Normalization of each sample was performed by random selection of 1 million high-quality reads, each carrying a distinct molecular identifier. Reads with shared molecular identifiers were discarded instead of being binned into consensus sequences. CDR3 identification, clonotype clustering and error correction used MiTCR with a Q25 quality threshold and the strictest error-elimination algorithm. Lower-bound total TCR beta diversity was estimated with a nonparametric unseen species model using Euler transformation. The public reads were reanalyzed by TCRdb: fastp trimming at Q25, MiXCR alignment, in-frame beta chains only. Identical CDR3 proteins give one entry, which carries the most common genes and DNA. TCRdb's processing, not the study's, gives the V and J calls here. The sample table lists approximately 800,000 distinct CDR3 sequences, roughly 40% of them with a count of one. Of the sample, 13% is held by the ten largest clones.

Recombination linked TRBV9 to TRBJ2-5; 7 bases in between match TRBD2. This clonotype was obtained from a man between 18 and 29 years old in good health. The material sequenced was blood. This receptor has the CDR3 CASSVGTSLREAQYF. In nucleotides, the sequence is TGTGCCAGCAGCGTAGGGACTAGTTTAAGAGAGGCCCAGTACTTC.